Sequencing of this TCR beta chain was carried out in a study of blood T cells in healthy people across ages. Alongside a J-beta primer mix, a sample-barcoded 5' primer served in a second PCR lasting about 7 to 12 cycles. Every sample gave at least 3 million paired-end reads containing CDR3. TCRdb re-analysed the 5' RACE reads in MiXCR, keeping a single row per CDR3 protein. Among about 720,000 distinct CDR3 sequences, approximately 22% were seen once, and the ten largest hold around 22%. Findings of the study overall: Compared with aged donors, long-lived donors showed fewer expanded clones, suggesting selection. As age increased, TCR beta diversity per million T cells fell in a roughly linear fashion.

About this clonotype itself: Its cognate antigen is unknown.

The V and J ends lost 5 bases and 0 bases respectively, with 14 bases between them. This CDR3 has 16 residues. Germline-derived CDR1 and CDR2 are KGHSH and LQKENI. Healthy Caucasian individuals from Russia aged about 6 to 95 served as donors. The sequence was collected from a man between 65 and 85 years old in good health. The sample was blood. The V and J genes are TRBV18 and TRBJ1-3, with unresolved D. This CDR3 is CASSASTGFSGNTIYF. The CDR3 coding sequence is TGTGCCAGCTCAGCTTCAACCGGGTTCTCTGGAAACACCATATATTTT.